A single sample gave rise to the 24 T cell receptor beta chains below, sequenced in a study of shared clonotypes between healthy human individuals (dated by TCRdb to about 2020). The method behind the library was the immunoSEQ multiplex PCR assay. Not all clones reach the TCRdb copy of this immuneACCESS table, which keeps in-frame sequences only. Checked studies attribute under half of the gap to unresolved V genes and leave the rest unexplained. The sample table shows about 2.4 million clones, and around 90% are seen once. The ten largest account for 0.11% to 0.15% of the sample. The sequencing sample was made of naive CD4+ T cells sorted from blood. What the cell subset or site label conveys for this sample: CD45RA+ positively selected. These receptors were obtained from a man younger than 30 in good health.

This clone occurred once. The same CDR3 is also encoded by other DNA sequences in this sample. The chain carries TRBV18 and TRBJ1-1; 11 bases are shared with TRBD1. The V gene's germline CDR1 is KGHSH and CDR2 LQKENI. This CDR3 region has 15 residues. Germline trimming cut 3 bases from V and 5 bases from J; bases unmatched to any gene: 5. In nucleotides, the CDR3 is TGTGCCAGCTCACCTACGGGGACAGGGGGGACTGAAGCTTTCTTT. Encoded protein: CASSPTGTGGTEAFF.

V gene TRBV28 combines with J gene TRBJ2-1; 12 positions match TRBD1. Unmatched junction bases numbered 16, after V lost 7 bases and J lost 12 bases. The CDR3 has 16 residues. The germline gives CDR1 MDHEN, CDR2 SYDVKM. The CDR3: CASISLGGQGAIGQFF. The CDR3 DNA reads TGTGCCAGCATTTCCCTAGGGGGACAGGGGGCCATCGGGCAGTTCTTC. The whole variable domain, filled in from reference TRBV28 and TRBJ2-1, reads DVKVTQSSRYLVKRTGEKVFLECVQDMDHENMFWYRQDPGLGLRLIYFSYDVKMKEKGDIPEGYSVSREKKERFSLILESASTNQTSMYLCASISLGGQGAIGQFFGPGTRLTVL.

This sequence joins TRBV15 and TRBJ2-5; possibly TRBD1 for D (6 bases). The ends were cut back, 0 bases at V and 7 bases at J, with 24 bases in the middle. The CDR3 sequence is 18 residues long. CDR1 LNHNV and CDR2 YYDKDF come from the germline V gene (reference sequence). The CDR3 region is CATSRDWGRQETMGTQYF. Written as DNA, the CDR3 is TGTGCCACCAGCAGAGATTGGGGGAGACAGGAAACCATGGGGACCCAGTACTTC.

The chain joins TRBV5-1 to TRBJ1-4; D possibly corresponds to TRBD1 (5 bases). The V and J ends lost 4 bases and 7 bases respectively, with 17 bases between them. Germline V lookup: CDR1 SGHRS, CDR2 YFSETQ. This CDR3 contains 15 residues. CDR3 sequence: CASSRTGTQGEKLFF. Written as DNA, the CDR3 is TGCGCCAGCAGCCGGACCGGGACTCAGGGTGAAAAACTGTTTTTT.

Of note for this clone: Distinct nucleotide sequences in the sample also encode this CDR3. V gene TRBV7-2 combines with J gene TRBJ2-5; D assignment may be TRBD1 or TRBD2 (5 bases each). The CDR3 has 13 amino acids. Deletions cut 1 base from V and 5 bases from J, with 8 bases between. Per the germline V gene, CDR1 is SGHTA and CDR2 is FQGNSA. The CDR3 DNA is TGTGCCAGCAGCTTAGAGAGGGGCGAGACCCAGTACTTC. As protein: CASSLERGETQYF.

This chain joins TRBV2 and TRBJ1-5; 7 bases are a match to TRBD1. The CDR3 covers 15 residues. Germline values: CDR1 SNHLY, CDR2 FYNNEI. The J segment lost 8 bases and the V segment lost 4 bases, leaving 11 bases of the junction unmatched. This CDR3 is CASSAGGNRAEPQHF. The CDR3 nucleotides are TGTGCCAGCAGTGCAGGGGGAAACAGAGCGGAGCCCCAGCATTTT.

Remarks on this clone: Other nucleotide sequences from this sample produce the same CDR3. The CDR3 region is CASSLATSTDTQYF. CDR3 coding DNA: TGTGCCAGCAGCTTAGCAACGAGCACAGATACGCAGTATTTT. V gene TRBV5-4 combines with J gene TRBJ2-3, with unresolved D. Trimming shortened V by 2 bases and J by 0 bases, and 7 bases separated the two germline ends. The CDR3 runs 14 residues. Germline loops: CDR1 SGHNT, CDR2 YYREEE (reference sequence).

The rearrangement links TRBV10-2 to TRBJ1-1, with TRBD1 matching 8 bases. V lost 2 bases and J lost 4; bases outside the gene matches: 12. CDR3 length equals 17 residues. Germline V gives CDR1 WSHSY, CDR2 SAAADI. CDR3 nucleotide sequence: TGCGCCAGCAGTGAGATCAACTATTTCACAGGGGGCACTGAAGCTTTCTTT. Amino acid sequence: CASSEINYFTGGTEAFF.

Turning to this clone: Other DNA sequences in this specimen translate into the identical CDR3. V is TRBV18 and J is TRBJ2-6; no reliable D call. The germline V gene has CDR1 KGHSH and CDR2 LQKENI. CDR3 size: 15 residues. V lost 2 bases, J lost 0 bases, and 5 bases lay in between. CDR3 nucleotides: TGTGCCAGCTCACCAGGTCACTCTGGGGCCAACGTCCTGACTTTC. It translates to CASSPGHSGANVLTF.

The genes are TRBV5-6 and TRBJ1-2; D might be TRBD1 (5 bases). Trimming cost V 4 bases and J 2 bases, with 12 bases left between them. CDR1 is SGHDT and CDR2 is YYEEEE in the germline V gene. CDR3 length equals 14 residues. For the CDR3, the DNA is TGTGCCAGCAGCCCGTCGGGACTAAACTATGGCTACACCTTC. Residues: CASSPSGLNYGYTF.

The chain carries TRBV6-5 and TRBJ1-4; no definite D call. Germline V gene sequence: CDR1 MNHEY, CDR2 SVGAGI. The CDR3 length is 16 residues. The ends were cut back, 0 bases at V and 1 base at J, with 9 bases in the middle. CDR3: CASSYSAGKTNEKLFF. Here the CDR3 DNA reads TGTGCCAGCAGTTACTCGGCTGGAAAAACTAATGAAAAACTGTTTTTT.

This clone was seen once. The V call is TRBV13, the J call TRBJ2-2, with 8 bases that match TRBD2. Trimming took 5 bases from V and 1 from J; bases not matched to a gene: 6. This CDR3 is built from 16 residues. CDR1 is PRHDT and CDR2 is FYEKMQ in the germline V gene (reference sequence). CDR3 DNA: TGTGCCAGCAGCCCCGCGGGGGGTAGGAACACCGGGGAGCTGTTTTTT. Amino acid sequence: CASSPAGGRNTGELFF.

This chain joins TRBV5-1 and TRBJ1-2, with D uncertain. The length of the CDR3 is 16 residues. Germline V CDR1 and CDR2: SGHRS, YFSETQ. Trimming stripped 0 bases from V and 2 bases from J, with 14 bases between. The CDR3 sequence: CASSLAGESVNYGYTF. The CDR3 DNA reads as TGCGCCAGCAGCTTGGCCGGGGAGTCTGTGAACTATGGCTACACCTTC.

The chain recombines TRBV2 with TRBJ2-3; D is possibly TRBD1 or TRBD2 (5 bases each). CDR1 is SNHLY, CDR2 FYNNEI, per germline. This CDR3 is built from 13 residues. V dropped 6 bases and J dropped 0 bases, with 7 bases sitting between them. The CDR3 nucleotides read TGTGCCAGCAGCTGGGACAGCACAGATACGCAGTATTTT. Translated: CASSWDSTDTQYF.

Worth noting for this clone: Distinct nucleotide sequences in the sample also encode this CDR3. This rearrangement joins TRBV5-1 to TRBJ2-2; TRBD2 aligns across 10 bases. CDR1 SGHRS and CDR2 YFSETQ come from the germline V gene. Losses at the gene ends were 1 base for V and 3 bases for J; bases not matched to a gene: 0. The CDR3 is 15 residues long. In DNA form, the CDR3 reads TGCGCCAGCAGCTTGAGCGGGAGGGACACCGGGGAGCTGTTTTTT. This sequence encodes CASSLSGRDTGELFF.

The CDR3 sequence is CASSQARTGLGTDTQYF. In DNA, the CDR3 is TGCGCCAGCAGCCAAGCCCGGACAGGGCTTGGCACAGATACGCAGTATTTT. This chain uses TRBV4-3 with TRBJ2-3; TRBD1 matches at 8 bases. After removal of 1 base from V and 1 base from J, the junction contained 7 bases not matched to a gene. CDR3 length: 17 amino acids. Looked up from germline, CDR1 is LGHNA and CDR2 is YSLEER.

The rearrangement uses TRBV28 and TRBJ2-5, with TRBD2 as a possible D gene (5 bases). Germline V gene sequence: CDR1 MDHEN, CDR2 SYDVKM. This CDR3 has 15 amino acids. V was shortened by 3 bases and J by 4 bases, with 15 bases between the two germline ends. CDR3 sequence reads: CASSFGLAELETQYF. DNA for the CDR3: TGTGCCAGCAGTTTTGGGCTAGCCGAACTAGAGACCCAGTACTTC.

This sequence joins TRBV12-5 and TRBJ1-1; tentative D call: TRBD1 (6 bases). The CDR3 contains 14 residues. V dropped 4 bases and J dropped 0 bases, with 9 bases sitting between them. The V gene's germline CDR1 is LGHNT and CDR2 FRNRAP. DNA for the CDR3: TGTGCTAGTGGTTCGGACAGCATGAACACTGAAGCTTTCTTT. Residues: CASGSDSMNTEAFF.

The chain has TRBV29-1 and TRBJ1-5; a possible D gene is TRBD1 (5 bases). The CDR3 is made up of 13 amino acids. Germline CDR1 and CDR2: SQVTM and ANQGSEA. V was cut by 7 bases and J by 6 bases, with 16 bases left in between. Here the CDR3 reads CSGAPGPGQPQHF. The CDR3 region has the DNA TGCAGCGGGGCCCCGGGGCCAGGTCAGCCCCAGCATTTT.

On this clone: The sample has other DNA sequences that encode this CDR3 too. V gene TRBV6-5 combines with J gene TRBJ1-2; D gene ambiguous. The CDR3 totals 13 residues. CDR1 MNHEY and CDR2 SVGAGI come from the germline V gene. Trimming left V 3 bases short and J 3 bases short, with 8 bases between. CDR3 DNA: TGTGCCAGCAGTTATTCCTATGACTATGGCTACACCTTC. Translating it yields CASSYSYDYGYTF.

This clone has more than one count but fewer than ten. The chain is built from TRBV2 and TRBJ1-1, with 8 positions matching TRBD1. There are 14 residues in the CDR3. The V gene end was trimmed by 6 bases and the J gene end by 4 bases; junction bases not matched to a gene: 7. CDR1 is SNHLY and CDR2 is FYNNEI in the germline V gene. The CDR3 is CASRGQGLGTEAFF. CDR3 sequence (DNA): TGTGCCAGCAGAGGACAGGGCTTAGGCACTGAAGCTTTCTTT.

Points on this clone: The sample has other DNA sequences that encode this CDR3 too. The V and J genes are TRBV9 and TRBJ1-2; 10 bases map to TRBD1. Germline V gene lookup returns CDR1 SGDLS and CDR2 YYNGEE. With V trimmed by 2 bases and J by 2 bases, 0 bases remained unmatched. This CDR3 contains 14 residues. The CDR3 nucleotides are TGTGCCAGCAGCGTGGGACAGGGGAACTATGGCTACACCTTC. This sequence encodes CASSVGQGNYGYTF.

This chain uses TRBV6-5 with TRBJ1-6; no definite D call. Per germline, CDR1 MNHEY and CDR2 SVGAGI. V lost 4 bases, J lost 9 bases, and 13 bases lay in between. The CDR3 loop spans 14 amino acids. The chain's CDR3 is CASSSLIRFSPLHF. The DNA for the CDR3 is TGTGCCAGCAGTTCCCTAATTAGGTTTTCACCCCTCCACTTT.

This chain connects TRBV9 to TRBJ2-2, with 10 positions matching TRBD1. Germline loops: CDR1 SGDLS, CDR2 YYNGEE. The CDR3 covers 16 residues. V shed 0 bases, J shed 4 bases, and the junction held 3 bases outside the gene matches. The CDR3 reads CASSVEGQGITGELFF. CDR3 nucleotides: TGTGCCAGCAGCGTAGAGGGACAGGGGATCACCGGGGAGCTGTTTTTT.